This T cell receptor (beta chain) was captured in a study of cytomegalovirus exposure and HLA in healthy donors. Study-level information: The roughly 120 validation repertoires, a later analysis reported, used the same platform as the 650 to 800 repertoires from the first cohort. Study-wide points: The authors enumerated 180 or so TCR beta chains as linked to cytomegalovirus. A few CMV-associated chains proved CMV antigen-specific in vitro. TCR sequences were mostly rare, though some public TCRs occurred in many donors.

V shed 0 bases and J shed 3 bases, with 12 bases lying between them. Germline CDR1 is SGHKS and CDR2 is YYEKEE (reference sequence). The length of the CDR3 is 15 residues. Assay: immunoSEQ multiplex PCR; the TCRdb copy retains only in-frame clones and omits some. The data hold about 190,000 clones, with around 82% observed a single time. As concerns this clone: Its antigen is unknown.

The sequence was obtained from a woman younger than 30 in good health and CMV-seropositive. The chain uses TRBV5-5 and TRBJ1-2; D unclear. The sequenced sample was PBMCs. The CDR3 spells CASSLAPLVDYGYTF. The CDR3 DNA reads as TGTGCCAGCAGCTTGGCCCCATTGGTAGACTATGGCTACACCTTC.